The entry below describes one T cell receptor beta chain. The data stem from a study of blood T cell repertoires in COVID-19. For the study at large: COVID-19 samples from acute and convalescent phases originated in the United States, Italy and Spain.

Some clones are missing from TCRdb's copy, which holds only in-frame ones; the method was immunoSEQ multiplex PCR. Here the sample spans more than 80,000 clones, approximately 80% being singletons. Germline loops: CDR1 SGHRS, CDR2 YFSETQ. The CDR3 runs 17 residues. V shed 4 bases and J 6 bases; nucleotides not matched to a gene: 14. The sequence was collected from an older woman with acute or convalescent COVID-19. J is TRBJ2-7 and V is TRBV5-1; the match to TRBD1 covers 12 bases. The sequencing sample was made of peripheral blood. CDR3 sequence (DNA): TGCGCCAGCAGCCCGCCGGGACAGGGGGCGGCGCGGACCGAGCAGTACTTC. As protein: CASSPPGQGAARTEQYF.